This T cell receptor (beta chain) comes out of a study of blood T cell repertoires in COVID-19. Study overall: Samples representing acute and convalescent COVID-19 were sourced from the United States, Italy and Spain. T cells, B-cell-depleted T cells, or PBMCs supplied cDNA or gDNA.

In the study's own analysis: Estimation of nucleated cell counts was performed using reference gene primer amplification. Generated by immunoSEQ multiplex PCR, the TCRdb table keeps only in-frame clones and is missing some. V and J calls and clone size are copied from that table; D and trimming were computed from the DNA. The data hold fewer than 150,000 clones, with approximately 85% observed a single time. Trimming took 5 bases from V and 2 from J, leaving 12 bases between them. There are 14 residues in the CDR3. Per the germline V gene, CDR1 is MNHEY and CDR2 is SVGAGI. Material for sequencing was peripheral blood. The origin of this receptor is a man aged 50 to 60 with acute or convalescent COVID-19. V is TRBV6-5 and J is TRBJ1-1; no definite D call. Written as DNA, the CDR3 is TGTGCCAGCAGTCCCCATCGGGGTAACACTGAAGCTTTCTTT. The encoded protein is CASSPHRGNTEAFF.